This TCR beta chain appears in the sequencing data of a study of blood T cells in healthy people across ages. Study outcomes and limitations: There were more naive CD4+ cells and higher diversity in long-lived donors than in aged donors.

Note on this clonotype: Its antigen remains unknown.

Through a sample-barcoded 5' primer and a J-beta primer mix, a second PCR was run for roughly 6 to 11 cycles. There were at least 2.5 million CDR3-containing paired-end reads obtained from each sample. One entry per CDR3 protein, called by TCRdb with MiXCR from the 5' RACE reads. The sample shows 1.5 million to 2 million distinct CDR3 sequences, roughly 49% of them seen only once. Trimming stripped 6 bases from V and 8 bases from J, with 19 bases between. Germline-derived CDR1 and CDR2 are MDHEN and SYDVKM. The CDR3 extends over 15 amino acids. This sequence joins TRBV28 and TRBJ1-4; unclear D gene. The sequence came from a woman aged 40 to 55 in good health. The sample was blood. CDR3 nucleotide sequence: TGTGCCAGCAGAAGATCACAAACGGTTCCCGAAAAACTGTTTTTT. As protein: CASRRSQTVPEKLFF.